The source of this TCR beta chain is a study of neoadjuvant anti-PD-1 for oral cavity cancer. Study-level background: Around day 43, patients without progression received a fourth nivolumab dose before surgery. Study outcomes and limitations: Each response group had just a few patients in TCR analyses. Post-nivolumab, blood T cell clonality was significantly elevated in non-responders.

The assay was immunoSEQ multiplex PCR, and TCRdb's table has in-frame clones only and misses some. The table shows 84,000 or so clones, with approximately 84% occurring only once. A word on this clone: Its target is unknown.

The CDR3 length is 12 residues. Germline CDR1 is MNHEY and CDR2 is SVGAGI. The V and J ends lost 5 bases and 4 bases respectively, with 8 bases between them. Sample: PBMCs, taken before nivolumab (anti-PD-1) treatment. This chain links TRBV6-5 with TRBJ2-5; perhaps TRBD2 as D (6 bases). The sequence was collected from a person aged 35 to 85 with oral cavity squamous cell carcinoma. CDR3 sequence (DNA): TGTGCCAGCAGTGGGGGGTCAGAGACCCAGTACTTC. Translating it yields CASSGGSETQYF.